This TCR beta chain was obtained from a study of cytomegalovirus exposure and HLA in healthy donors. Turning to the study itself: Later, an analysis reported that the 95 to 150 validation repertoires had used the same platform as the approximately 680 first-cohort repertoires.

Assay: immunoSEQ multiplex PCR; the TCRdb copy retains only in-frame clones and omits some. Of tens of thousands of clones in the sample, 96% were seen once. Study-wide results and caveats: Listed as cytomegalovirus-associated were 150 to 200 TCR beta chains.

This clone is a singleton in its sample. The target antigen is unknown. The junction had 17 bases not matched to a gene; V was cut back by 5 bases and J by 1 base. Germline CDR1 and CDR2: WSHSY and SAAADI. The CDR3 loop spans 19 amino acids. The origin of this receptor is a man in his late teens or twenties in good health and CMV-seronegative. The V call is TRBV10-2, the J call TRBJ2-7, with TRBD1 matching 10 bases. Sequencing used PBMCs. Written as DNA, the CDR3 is TGCGCCAGCAGTACACGTATAGGGACAGGGGAAAGAGCATCCTACGAGCAGTACTTC. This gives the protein CASSTRIGTGERASYEQYF.